This T cell receptor beta chain was identified in a study of blood T cell repertoires in COVID-19 (dated by TCRdb to the early 2020s). Looking at the study overall: Samples from collaborators originated in the United States, Italy and Spain and spanned both the acute and convalescent phases of COVID-19. The sample metadata nearly always contained a de-identified subject ID, COVID-19 status, age in years and sex. Subjects who had been exposed to COVID-19, were actively infected with it, or had recovered from it provided the deeply sampled blood TCRbeta repertoires that made up the dataset. The prospective study material was composed of cDNA or gDNA derived from T cells, B-cell-depleted T cells, or PBMCs. The repertoires were made available in a free public database intended to serve as a resource for research on the immune response to SARS-CoV-2. HLA class I and class II types, where available, came from metadata supplied by the sample provider rather than from assay-based typing. The samples were drawn from the first 160 participants of the ongoing ImmuneRACE study and from over 950 subjects provided by 6 global collaborators. Results the study describes overall, beyond this receptor: How much clinical and demographic metadata was included differed by source and by participant, and the metadata was provided uncurated.

TCRbeta CDR3 regions were amplified from genomic DNA using the immunoSEQ Assay, a bias-controlled multiplex PCR. The source study handled its data this way. The number of nucleated cells in each sample was estimated from the amplification of reference gene primers within the assay. To quantify the absolute abundance of each unique TCRbeta CDR3 rearrangement, sequence reads were collapsed and filtered. For each sample, productive Simpson clonality was calculated by taking the square root of Simpson's diversity index across productive rearrangements. This immuneACCESS table, as held by TCRdb, lists in-frame sequences with V and J called but not all clones. Of the missing ones, under half trace to an unresolved V gene in checked studies; the others have no known cause. D and trimming were read from the DNA, whereas the V and J calls and clone size are those reported in that table. This sample lists over 150,000 clones; 88% were detected once. 9% of the sample rests with the top ten.

About this clone: Its antigen remains unidentified. No per-base quality is available; no much larger clone lies one base away.

Participants in the prospective study were aged about 18 to 95 years, lived in more than 20 United States geographic areas, and enrolled through a virtual design. To assign participants to cohorts, the prospective study relied on clinical history that participants themselves reported in a screening survey and a study questionnaire. Recovered participants in ImmuneRACE Cohort 3 were defined as having two consecutive negative NP/OP PCR tests, clearance from a healthcare professional, or resolution of symptoms. Mobile phlebotomists in the prospective study collected whole blood, serum and a nasopharyngeal or oropharyngeal swab from every participant. Prospective study participants could optionally give additional blood draws and questionnaires over an approximately 2-month period. Blood samples from the prospective study were shipped frozen or at room temperature prior to DNA extraction. The germline V gene (reference sequence) specifies LNHDA as CDR1 and SQIVND as CDR2. The germline V and J ends show losses of 6 bases and 7 bases respectively, and no gene match explains 5 bases of the junction. There are 12 amino acids in the CDR3, from cysteine to phenylalanine inclusive. Only the CDR3 DNA stays, 36 bases, in frame from base 1.

This chain joins TRBV19 to TRBJ1-2, with TRBD1 identical over 7 junction bases. The specimen was PBMCs or T cells enriched from blood (not recorded which). This clonotype was sampled from a woman in her late teens or twenties who had recovered from COVID-19. The bases read TGTGCCAGTAGCTACAGGGGTACTGGCTACACCTTC. It specifies CASSYRGTGYTF. The variable domain in full, with residues beyond the CDR3 obtained from the reference TRBV19 and TRBJ1-2 genes, is DGGITQSPKYLFRKEGQNVTLSCEQNLNHDAMYWYRQDPGQGLRLIYYSQIVNDFQKGDIAEGYSVSREKKESFPLTVTSAQKNPTAFYLCASSYRGTGYTFGSGTRLTVV.